The 12 T cell receptor beta chains given below trace back to one sample, sequenced in a study of identical twins. A single record per CDR3 protein comes from TCRdb applying MiXCR to the 5' RACE reads. Of approximately 700,000 distinct CDR3 sequences in the sample, 5.5% to 6.5% are singletons; the top ten hold 1.5% to 2%. The sequenced sample was naive T cells sorted from blood. These receptors all come from a man younger than 30 in good health.

This clonotype was observed a few times. The chain has TRBV12-3 or TRBV12-4 and TRBJ1-2, with D possibly being TRBD1 (5 bases). Trimming took off 1 base at V and 8 bases at J, with 14 bases between the two ends. CDR3 size: 14 residues. This CDR3 is CASSLGGRASGYTF. The DNA of the CDR3 is TGTGCCAGCAGTTTAGGTGGCAGGGCGAGCGGCTACACCTTC.

There are many counts of this clonotype. The chain carries TRBV11-2 and TRBJ2-1; tentative D call: TRBD2 (6 bases). Germline loops: CDR1 SGHAT, CDR2 FQNNGV. The CDR3 spans 15 residues. Trimming removed 5 bases from V and 7 bases from J, with 18 bases in between. CDR3 DNA: TGTGCCAGCAGCCCCATCCGAGGGCGGGGAAATGAGCAGTTCTTC. It translates to CASSPIRGRGNEQFF.

The V and J genes are TRBV3-1 and TRBJ2-2, with 10 bases fitting TRBD2. The length of the CDR3 is 18 residues. The trim removed 5 bases at V and 7 bases at J, leaving 16 bases unmatched. Germline V gene sequence: CDR1 LGHDT, CDR2 YNNKEL (reference sequence). The CDR3 sequence: CASSIIAGGRQGGGELFF. The CDR3 DNA reads as TGTGCCAGCAGCATTATAGCGGGAGGCCGCCAGGGGGGCGGGGAGCTGTTTTTT.

This clonotype showed up just a few times. The V and J genes are TRBV20-1 and TRBJ2-6; D is ambiguous. V was cut by 6 bases and J by 0 bases, with 9 bases left in between. This CDR3 is 14 amino acids long. Germline CDR1 and CDR2: DFQATT and SNEGSKA (reference sequence). The CDR3 loop reads CSAFDHSGANVLTF. For the CDR3, the DNA is TGCAGTGCCTTTGACCACTCTGGGGCCAACGTCCTGACTTTC.

This clonotype was observed a handful of times. The chain uses TRBV15 and TRBJ2-7; tentatively, D is TRBD1 or TRBD2 (5 bases each). Germline assignment: CDR1 LNHNV and CDR2 YYDKDF (reference sequence). The CDR3 is made up of 13 amino acids. V was clipped by 1 base and J by 7 bases, with 11 bases between them. CDR3 in amino acids: CATSRGGEWEQYV. CDR3 coding DNA: TGTGCCACCAGCAGAGGAGGGGAGTGGGAGCAGTACGTC.

The table lists this clonotype with a few counts. The gene calls are TRBV24-1 and TRBJ1-1; a possible D gene is TRBD1 (5 bases). With 1 base removed from V and 0 bases from J, the gap between germline ends came to 17 bases. The germline V gene encodes CDR1 KGHDR and CDR2 SFDVKD. The CDR3 length is 18 residues. The CDR3 loop reads CATSDLWKGLCMNTEAFF. CDR3 sequence (DNA): TGTGCCACCAGTGATTTATGGAAGGGACTGTGCATGAACACTGAAGCTTTCTTT.

Ten or more counts support this clonotype. This chain joins TRBV6-5 and TRBJ2-7; D is unclear. This CDR3 spans 14 amino acids. V lost 2 bases and J lost 7, with 15 bases in between. From germline, CDR1 is MNHEY and CDR2 SVGAGI. The CDR3 region has the DNA TGTGCCAGCAGTTACGACTCCTCCTCGAGGGAGCAGTACGTC. Its translation is CASSYDSSSREQYV.

The chain couples TRBV4-1 to TRBJ2-5; D is ambiguous. The CDR3 covers 15 residues. V was shortened by 0 bases and J by 2 bases, with 10 bases between the two germline ends. The germline V gene has CDR1 MGHRA and CDR2 YSYEKL. CDR3 coding DNA: TGCGCCAGCAGCCAAGACGGCAGGTGGCAAGAGACCCAGTACTTC. The encoded protein is CASSQDGRWQETQYF.

Many counts were recorded for this clonotype. The rearrangement joins TRBV20-1 to TRBJ2-1, with D maybe TRBD2 (5 bases). The CDR3 loop spans 13 amino acids. The V end was cut by 3 bases, the J end by 1 base, with 7 bases between. Germline V gene data show CDR1 as DFQATT and CDR2 as SNEGSKA (reference sequence). CDR3 residues: CSASGESYNEQFF. CDR3 nucleotides: TGCAGTGCTAGTGGGGAGTCCTACAATGAGCAGTTCTTC.

This clonotype was found many times. This chain links TRBV29-1 with TRBJ2-1; D not resolved. V was shortened by 3 bases and J by 3 bases, with 9 bases between the two germline ends. Germline V gene lookup returns CDR1 SQVTM and CDR2 ANQGSEA. The CDR3 loop spans 13 amino acids. This CDR3 reads CSVESLFYNEQFF. DNA for the CDR3: TGCAGCGTTGAGTCGCTTTTCTACAATGAGCAGTTCTTC.

This clonotype was counted many times. The rearrangement links TRBV29-1 to TRBJ1-1; D is ambiguous. The germline V gene encodes CDR1 SQVTM and CDR2 ANQGSEA. CDR3 size: 13 residues. Trimming shortened V by 5 bases and J by 1 base, and 11 bases separated the two germline ends. Written as DNA, the CDR3 is TGCAGCGTTCCCTCCCAAAAGAACACTGAAGCTTTCTTT. Translation: CSVPSQKNTEAFF. Complete variable domain (other parts from reference TRBV29-1 and TRBJ1-1): SAVISQKPSRDICQRGTSLTIQCQVDSQVTMMFWYRQQPGQSLTLIATANQGSEATYESGFVIDKFPISRPNLTFSTLTVSNMSPEDSSIYLCSVPSQKNTEAFFGQGTRLTVV.

This clonotype was recorded many times. This chain uses TRBV9 with TRBJ2-3, with TRBD1 matching over 11 bases. In germline, CDR1 is SGDLS, CDR2 YYNGEE. Trimming removed 4 bases from V and 2 bases from J; junction bases left unmatched: 6. CDR3 length: 16 amino acids. CDR3 region: CASSSRTGGLTDTQYF. The CDR3 DNA is TGTGCCAGCAGCTCCAGGACAGGGGGCCTCACAGATACGCAGTATTTT.